This T cell receptor beta chain was profiled in a study of T-cell memory formation after mild COVID-19. One entry per CDR3 protein, called by TCRdb with MiXCR from the 5' RACE reads. The sample lists over 120,000 distinct CDR3 sequences, roughly 6.2% seen once, with about 1.9% in the top ten. This CDR3 spans 14 amino acids. The ends lost 7 bases at V and 6 bases at J; junction bases unmatched: 10. Germline values: CDR1 SNHLY, CDR2 FYNNEI. This clonotype has more than one count but fewer than ten. Its specificity is not known. Regarding the study as a whole: Later expanders leaned CD4+, whereas clones that contracted between day 15 and 85 were balanced CD4/CD8.

Sequenced: PBMCs or a T cell subset sorted from them (not recorded which). This chain links TRBV2 with TRBJ2-3, with 7 positions matching TRBD1. This sequence originates from an adult woman who had mild COVID-19 (a few samples of this study predate the infection). Cell type and time point are not known. CDR3 DNA sequence: TGTGCCAGCATATCCAGGGGGTCCGGGGATACGCAGTATTTT. Its protein product is CASISRGSGDTQYF.